These 31 T cell receptor beta chains share one sample of origin, sequenced in a study of blood T cell repertoires in COVID-19. The assay was immunoSEQ multiplex PCR, and TCRdb's table has in-frame clones only and misses some. The sample lists some 240,000 clones; 88% were seen once. The sequencing sample was made of peripheral blood. These receptors all stem from a woman in her 70s with COVID-19, enrolled during active disease.

The CDR3 loop is CASRIAGGPYEQYF. In DNA, the CDR3 is TGTGCCAGCAGGATAGCGGGAGGGCCCTACGAGCAGTACTTC. This chain links TRBV5-4 with TRBJ2-7; TRBD2 matches 11 bases. V dropped 5 bases and J dropped 2; count of bases not matched to a gene: 3. This CDR3 is built from 14 residues. Germline CDR1 SGHNT, CDR2 YYREEE (reference sequence).

The J gene is TRBJ1-2, the V gene TRBV18; no definite D call. The germline V gene encodes CDR1 KGHSH and CDR2 LQKENI. The CDR3 runs to 12 residues. V was shortened by 4 bases and J by 3 bases, with 6 bases between the two germline ends. Here the CDR3 reads CASSRGDYGYTF. CDR3 nucleotides: TGTGCCAGCTCACGCGGAGACTATGGCTACACCTTC.

V and J are TRBV3-1 (or the pseudogene TRBV3-2) and TRBJ2-1; D is uncertain. CDR3 size: 11 residues. V dropped 4 bases and J dropped 6 bases, with 4 bases sitting between them. Germline CDR1 is LGHDT and CDR2 is YNNKEL (reference sequence). The CDR3 nucleotides read TGTGCCAGCAGCCCCTCCAATGAGCAGTTCTTC. It codes for CASSPSNEQFF.

The rearrangement joins TRBV7-2 to TRBJ2-2; 8 nucleotides agree with TRBD1. V trimming: 5 bases; J trimming: 5 bases; junction bases outside the gene matches: 10. This CDR3 is 16 amino acids long. Germline V lookup: CDR1 SGHTA, CDR2 FQGNSA. In DNA, the CDR3 is TGTGCCAGCAGCCAGGGGGCTCTCCTTCGGACCGGGGAGCTGTTTTTT. As protein: CASSQGALLRTGELFF.

The chain carries TRBV6-1 and TRBJ2-7, with D possibly matching TRBD1 (5 bases). Germline V gene sequence: CDR1 MNHNS, CDR2 SASEGT. With 6 bases removed from V and 3 bases from J, the gap between germline ends came to 9 bases. The CDR3 contains 12 residues. The CDR3 sequence is CASRQQDYEQYF. CDR3 DNA sequence: TGTGCCAGCAGGCAACAGGACTACGAGCAGTACTTC.

The gene calls are TRBV3-1 (or the pseudogene TRBV3-2) and TRBJ2-1; 8 nucleotides align to TRBD2. Looked up from germline, CDR1 is LGHDT and CDR2 is YNNKEL (reference sequence). This CDR3 has 17 amino acids. V gave up 5 bases and J gave up 0 bases; unmatched junction bases: 9. The CDR3 reads CASSKESGGRSYNEQFF. CDR3 in DNA: TGTGCCAGCAGCAAGGAAAGCGGGGGCCGCTCCTACAATGAGCAGTTCTTC.

The chain uses TRBV5-5 and TRBJ2-1; 7 bases map to TRBD2. The V gene end was trimmed by 2 bases and the J gene end by 6 bases; junction bases not matched to a gene: 8. This CDR3 comprises 15 residues. Looked up from germline, CDR1 is SGHKS and CDR2 is YYEKEE (reference sequence). Written as DNA, the CDR3 is TGTGCCAGCAGCTTCGAGCGGGATTGGGGCAATGAGCAGTTCTTC. Translation gives CASSFERDWGNEQFF.

The chain is built from TRBV10-1 and TRBJ1-3; D call uncertain. The length of the CDR3 is 17 residues. Germline V gene sequence: CDR1 WNHNN, CDR2 SYGVQD (reference sequence). Trimming removed 3 bases at V and 2 bases at J, with 17 bases between. DNA for the CDR3: TGCGCCAGCAGTGAAACGGGAGAGAACCGGCCTGGAAACACCATATATTTT. Translating it yields CASSETGENRPGNTIYF.

The genes are TRBV9 and TRBJ2-7; D is ambiguous. There are 15 residues in the CDR3. Germline V gives CDR1 SGDLS, CDR2 YYNGEE. V lost 0 bases and J 1 base, leaving 11 bases between the germline ends. CDR3 nucleotides: TGTGCCAGCAGCGTAGAAGGAGTTCCGTCCTACGAGCAGTACTTC. Translating it yields CASSVEGVPSYEQYF.

The rearrangement uses TRBV7-9 and TRBJ1-2, with TRBD1 matching 8 bases. This CDR3 region has 14 residues. V dropped 2 bases and J dropped 6; count of bases not matched to a gene: 5. In germline, CDR1 is SEHNR, CDR2 FQNEAQ (reference sequence). Here the CDR3 DNA reads TGTGCCAGCAGCTTAAGGCAGGGGGCACATGGCTACACCTTC. It yields the protein CASSLRQGAHGYTF.

The CDR3 reads CASSLGLARRTDTQYF. The CDR3 DNA sequence: TGTGCCAGCAGCTTGGGACTAGCGCGCCGCACAGATACGCAGTATTTT. The rearrangement links TRBV5-6 to TRBJ2-3; TRBD2 agrees at 8 bases. The CDR3 runs 16 residues. CDR1 is SGHDT, CDR2 YYEEEE, per germline. Trimming cost V 0 bases and J 1 base; bases outside gene matches: 4. The entire variable domain, with the rest obtained from reference TRBV5-6 and TRBJ2-3, is as follows: DAGVTQSPTHLIKTRGQQVTLRCSPKSGHDTVSWYQQALGQGPQFIFQYYEEEERQRGNFPDRFSGHQFPNYSSELNVNALLLGDSALYLCASSLGLARRTDTQYFGPGTRLTVL.

This chain joins TRBV12-3 or TRBV12-4 and TRBJ1-2; D unresolved. The CDR3 runs 13 residues. V was pared by 2 bases and J by 9 bases, with 13 bases between. DNA of the CDR3: TGTGCCAGCAGTTTATGGTCCCACTCTAGCTACACCTTC. Translated: CASSLWSHSSYTF.

The J gene is TRBJ1-2, the V gene TRBV15; a weak D match, TRBD1 (5 bases). V shed 2 bases and J shed 4 bases, with 14 bases lying between them. CDR1 LNHNV and CDR2 YYDKDF come from the germline V gene (reference sequence). The CDR3 is 15 residues long. CDR3: CATSRSVQVSYGYTF. In DNA form, the CDR3 reads TGTGCCACCAGCAGATCGGTACAGGTCTCCTATGGCTACACCTTC.

Remarks on this clone: Relative to the germline gene, one junction end is altered; a read error may explain this. The gene calls are TRBV7-3 and TRBJ2-3, with 11 bases fitting TRBD2. CDR3 size: 16 residues. The germline gives CDR1 SGHTA, CDR2 FQGTGA. CDR3 residues: CASSLTSGSGTDTQYF. CDR3 sequence (DNA): TGTGCCAGCAGCCTAACTAGCGGGAGTGGAACAGATACGCAGTATTTT.

This clone was counted ten times or more. The J gene is TRBJ2-4, the V gene TRBV5-1; 8 nucleotides align to TRBD2. Germline assignment: CDR1 SGHRS and CDR2 YFSETQ. J lost 0 bases, V lost 4 bases, and 9 bases had no gene match. The CDR3 length is 17 residues. CDR3 DNA: TGCGCCAGCAGCGGTAACATCCTAGCGGGAGCCAAAAACATTCAGTACTTC. This gives the protein CASSGNILAGAKNIQYF.

This chain links TRBV5-1 with TRBJ1-2; D is undetermined. Trimming stripped 0 bases from V and 2 bases from J, with 5 bases between. The CDR3 covers 13 residues. The germline CDR1 and CDR2 sequences are SGHRS and YFSETQ. DNA for the CDR3: TGCGCCAGCAGCTTGGGAGAAAACTATGGCTACACCTTC. Protein: CASSLGENYGYTF. The variable domain in full, completed from reference TRBV5-1 and TRBJ1-2, reads KAGVTQTPRYLIKTRGQQVTLSCSPISGHRSVSWYQQTPGQGLQFLFEYFSETQRNKGNFPGRFSGRQFSNSRSEMNVSTLELGDSALYLCASSLGENYGYTFGSGTRLTVV.

This rearrangement joins TRBV3-1 (or the pseudogene TRBV3-2) to TRBJ1-1; unclear D gene. CDR1 LGHDT and CDR2 YNNKEL come from the germline V gene (reference sequence). CDR3 length: 13 amino acids. V was shortened by 1 base and J by 6 bases, with 9 bases between the two germline ends. The CDR3 region is CASSQGWEAEAFF. DNA of the CDR3: TGTGCCAGCAGCCAAGGATGGGAGGCTGAAGCTTTCTTT.

This chain connects TRBV2 to TRBJ1-5; no definite D call. The CDR3 has 13 residues. The V and J ends lost 4 bases and 4 bases respectively, with 8 bases between them. Germline V gives CDR1 SNHLY, CDR2 FYNNEI. The CDR3 DNA reads as TGTGCCAGCAGTGGATTGAGAAATCAGCCCCAGCATTTT. Protein sequence: CASSGLRNQPQHF.

This sequence joins TRBV11-3 and TRBJ2-7; 11 bases are a match to TRBD1. Germline V lookup: CDR1 SGHNT, CDR2 YENEEA. The ends lost 2 bases at V and 2 bases at J; junction bases unmatched: 2. There are 15 residues in the CDR3. CDR3 sequence reads: CASSLMGQGAYEQYF. CDR3 in DNA: TGTGCCAGCAGCTTAATGGGACAGGGGGCCTACGAGCAGTACTTC.

The V call is TRBV2, the J call TRBJ2-1, with 9 bases matching TRBD2. V was pared by 4 bases and J by 1 base, with 2 bases of the junction left unmatched. The germline CDR1 and CDR2 sequences are SNHLY and FYNNEI. The length of the CDR3 is 15 residues. CDR3 residues: CASSGGRASYNEQFF. DNA for the CDR3: TGTGCCAGCAGTGGCGGGAGGGCTTCCTACAATGAGCAGTTCTTC.

The gene calls are TRBV5-6 and TRBJ2-7; D is uncertain. This CDR3 has 14 amino acids. Deletions cut 0 bases from V and 0 bases from J, with 7 bases between. Germline lookup yields CDR1 SGHDT and CDR2 YYEEEE. CDR3 sequence reads: CASSLVVGSYEQYF. CDR3 DNA: TGTGCCAGCAGCTTGGTTGTCGGCTCCTACGAGCAGTACTTC.

J is TRBJ1-4 and V is TRBV18, with 7 positions matching TRBD1. This CDR3 is built from 14 residues. Germline lookup yields CDR1 KGHSH and CDR2 LQKENI. With 4 bases clipped from V and 7 bases from J, the junction kept 6 bases outside the gene matches. CDR3: CASSQNRDSEKLFF. CDR3 coding DNA: TGTGCCAGCTCACAAAACCGGGACAGTGAAAAACTGTTTTTT.

This chain connects TRBV4-3 to TRBJ1-5, with 9 bases fitting TRBD1. V dropped 0 bases and J dropped 4; count of bases not matched to a gene: 4. Germline V gene sequence: CDR1 LGHNA, CDR2 YSLEER. This CDR3 contains 16 residues. The DNA of the CDR3 is TGCGCCAGCAGCCAAGAAGTGGGACAGGGTAATCAGCCCCAGCATTTT. Translated, it gives CASSQEVGQGNQPQHF.

The chain couples TRBV5-1 to TRBJ1-3, with unresolved D. CDR1 and CDR2 from the germline V gene are SGHRS and YFSETQ. V shed 4 bases and J shed 1 base, with 9 bases lying between them. There are 14 residues in the CDR3. The CDR3 reads CASSASRSGNTIYF. CDR3 sequence (DNA): TGCGCCAGCAGCGCGTCGAGATCTGGAAACACCATATATTTT.

The V gene is TRBV10-3, the J gene TRBJ2-6; 7 bases map to TRBD2. Germline CDR1 and CDR2: ENHRY and SYGVKD. This CDR3 region has 16 residues. V gave up 3 bases and J gave up 1 base; unmatched junction bases: 3. CDR3 sequence: CAISDLGGSGANVLTF. The CDR3 bases are TGTGCCATCAGTGATCTGGGAGGGTCTGGGGCCAACGTCCTGACTTTC.

The chain recombines TRBV5-1 with TRBJ1-1; D remains ambiguous. Per germline, CDR1 SGHRS and CDR2 YFSETQ. Trimming took 2 bases from V and 1 from J, leaving 9 bases between them. The CDR3 is made up of 14 amino acids. CDR3 residues: CASSLETANTEAFF. The CDR3, as DNA: TGCGCCAGCAGCTTAGAAACAGCGAACACTGAAGCTTTCTTT.

The chain combines TRBV6-5 with TRBJ2-7; 14 bases agree with TRBD2. The CDR3 spans 15 residues. V lost 5 bases and J lost 11; bases outside the gene matches: 11. CDR1 is MNHEY and CDR2 is SVGAGI in the germline V gene. As DNA, the CDR3 is TGTGCCAGCAGTCGAACCGGGACTAGCGGGAGTTGGGAGTACTTC. It translates to CASSRTGTSGSWEYF.

This clone appeared once. This chain joins TRBV28 and TRBJ1-2; TRBD1 agrees at 7 bases. From germline, CDR1 is MDHEN and CDR2 SYDVKM. This CDR3 spans 12 amino acids. Unmatched junction bases numbered 2, after V lost 3 bases and J lost 7 bases. CDR3 in DNA: TGTGCCAGCAGTTTGACAGGGTTTGGCTACACCTTC. Its translation: CASSLTGFGYTF.

The CDR3 reads CAWSSRETQYF. Here the CDR3 DNA reads TGTGCCTGGAGTTCCCGAGAGACCCAGTACTTC. V gene TRBV30 combines with J gene TRBJ2-5; no clear D gene. Germline values: CDR1 GTSNPN, CDR2 SVGIG (reference sequence). Trimming stripped 2 bases from V and 4 bases from J, with 5 bases between. This CDR3 spans 11 amino acids.

V usage is TRBV3-1 (or the pseudogene TRBV3-2) and J usage is TRBJ2-4; 8 nucleotides line up with TRBD1. Germline V gene data show CDR1 as LGHDT and CDR2 as YNNKEL (reference sequence). CDR3 length: 15 residues. V trimming: 3 bases; J trimming: 3 bases; junction bases outside the gene matches: 4. The CDR3 loop reads CASSQKQGVKNIQYF. CDR3 sequence (DNA): TGTGCCAGCAGCCAGAAACAGGGGGTCAAAAACATTCAGTACTTC.

The V call is TRBV30, the J call TRBJ1-2; perhaps TRBD1 as D (5 bases). The ends were cut back, 7 bases at V and 0 bases at J, with 12 bases in the middle. This CDR3 contains 13 residues. CDR1 and CDR2 (germline): GTSNPN, SVGIG (reference sequence). The DNA of the CDR3 is TGTGCCTTCACAGGAACCTCTAACTATGGCTACACCTTC. Translated: CAFTGTSNYGYTF.